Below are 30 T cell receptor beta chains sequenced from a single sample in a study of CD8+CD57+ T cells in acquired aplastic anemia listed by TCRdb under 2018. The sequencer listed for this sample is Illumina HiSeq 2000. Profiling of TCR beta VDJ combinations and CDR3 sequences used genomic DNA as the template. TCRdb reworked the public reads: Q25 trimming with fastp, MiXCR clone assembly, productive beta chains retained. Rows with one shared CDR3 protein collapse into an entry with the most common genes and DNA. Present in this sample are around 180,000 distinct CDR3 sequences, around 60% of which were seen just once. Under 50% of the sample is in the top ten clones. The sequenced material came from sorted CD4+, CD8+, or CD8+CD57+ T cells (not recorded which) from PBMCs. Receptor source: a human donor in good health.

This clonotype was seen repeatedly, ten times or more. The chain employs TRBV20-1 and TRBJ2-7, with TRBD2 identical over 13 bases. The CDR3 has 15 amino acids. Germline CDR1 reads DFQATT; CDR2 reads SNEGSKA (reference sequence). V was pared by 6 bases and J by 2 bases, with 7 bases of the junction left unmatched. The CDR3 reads CSATGTSGNTYEQYF. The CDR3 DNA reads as TGCAGTGCCACCGGGACTAGCGGGAATACCTACGAGCAGTACTTC.

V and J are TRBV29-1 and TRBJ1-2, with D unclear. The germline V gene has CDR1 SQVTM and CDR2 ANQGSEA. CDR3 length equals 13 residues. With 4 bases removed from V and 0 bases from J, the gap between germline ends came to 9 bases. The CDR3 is CSVVRAANYGYTF. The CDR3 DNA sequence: TGCAGCGTTGTACGGGCAGCTAACTATGGCTACACCTTC.

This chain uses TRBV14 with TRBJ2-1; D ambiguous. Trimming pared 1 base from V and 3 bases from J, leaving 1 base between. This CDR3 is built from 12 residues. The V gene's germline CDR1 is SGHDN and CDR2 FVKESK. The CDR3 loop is CASSQVYNEQFF. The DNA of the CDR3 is TGTGCCAGCAGCCAAGTCTACAATGAGCAGTTCTTC.

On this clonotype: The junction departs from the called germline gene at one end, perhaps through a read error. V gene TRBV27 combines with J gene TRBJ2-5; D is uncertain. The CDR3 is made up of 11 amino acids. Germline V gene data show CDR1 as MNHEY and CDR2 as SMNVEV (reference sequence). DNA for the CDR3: TGTGCCAGCAGTTTAGGAGAGACCCAGCACTTC. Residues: CASSLGETQHF.

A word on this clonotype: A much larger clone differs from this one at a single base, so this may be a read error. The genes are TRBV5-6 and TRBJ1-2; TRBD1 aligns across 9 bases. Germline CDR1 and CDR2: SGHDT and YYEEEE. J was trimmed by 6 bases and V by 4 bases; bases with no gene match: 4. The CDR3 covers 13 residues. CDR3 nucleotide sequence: TGTGCCAGCAGCCCACAGGGGGCGCATGGCTACACCTTC. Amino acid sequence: CASSPQGAHGYTF.

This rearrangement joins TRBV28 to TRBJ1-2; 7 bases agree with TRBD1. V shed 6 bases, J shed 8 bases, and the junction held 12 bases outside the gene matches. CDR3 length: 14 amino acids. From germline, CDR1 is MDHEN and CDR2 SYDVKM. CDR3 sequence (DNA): TGTGCCAGCAGCCCCCGGGACAGCGTGGGGGGCTACACCTTC. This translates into CASSPRDSVGGYTF.

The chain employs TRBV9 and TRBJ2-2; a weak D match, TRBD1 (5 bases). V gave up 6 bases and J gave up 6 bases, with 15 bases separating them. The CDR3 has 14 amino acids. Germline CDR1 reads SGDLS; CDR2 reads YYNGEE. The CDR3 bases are TGTGCCAGCAAGGTAGGGGTCGAGGCCGGGGAGCTGTTTTTT. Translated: CASKVGVEAGELFF. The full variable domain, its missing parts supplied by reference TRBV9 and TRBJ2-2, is DSGVTQTPKHLITATGQRVTLRCSPRSGDLSVYWYQQSLDQGLQFLIQYYNGEERAKGNILERFSAQQFPDLHSELNLSSLELGDSALYFCASKVGVEAGELFFGEGSRLTVL.

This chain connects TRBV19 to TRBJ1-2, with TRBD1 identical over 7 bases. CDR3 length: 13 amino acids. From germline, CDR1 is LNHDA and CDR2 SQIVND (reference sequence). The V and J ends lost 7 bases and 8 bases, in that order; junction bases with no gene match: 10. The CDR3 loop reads CASNDREMEGYTF. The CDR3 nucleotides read TGTGCCAGTAATGACAGGGAAATGGAGGGCTACACCTTC.

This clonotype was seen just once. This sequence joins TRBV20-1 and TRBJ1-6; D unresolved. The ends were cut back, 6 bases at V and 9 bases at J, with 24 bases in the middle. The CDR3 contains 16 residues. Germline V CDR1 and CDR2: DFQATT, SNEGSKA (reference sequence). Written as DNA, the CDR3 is TGCAGTGCCCGACACAGACGTCAGATTTGGTGTTCACCCCTCCACTTT. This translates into CSARHRRQIWCSPLHF.

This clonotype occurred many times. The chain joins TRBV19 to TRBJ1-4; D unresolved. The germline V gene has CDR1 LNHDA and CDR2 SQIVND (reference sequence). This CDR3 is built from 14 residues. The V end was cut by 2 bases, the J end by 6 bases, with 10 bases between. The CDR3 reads CASSILRPDEKLFF. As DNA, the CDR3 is TGTGCCAGTAGTATACTTCGTCCTGATGAAAAACTGTTTTTT.

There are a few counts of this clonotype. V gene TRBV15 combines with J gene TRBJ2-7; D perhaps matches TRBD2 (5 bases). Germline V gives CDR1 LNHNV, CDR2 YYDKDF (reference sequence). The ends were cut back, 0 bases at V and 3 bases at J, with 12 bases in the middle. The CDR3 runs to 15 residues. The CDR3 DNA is TGTGCCACCAGCAGAGATACCGCTAGCAGCTACGAGCAGTACTTC. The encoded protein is CATSRDTASSYEQYF.

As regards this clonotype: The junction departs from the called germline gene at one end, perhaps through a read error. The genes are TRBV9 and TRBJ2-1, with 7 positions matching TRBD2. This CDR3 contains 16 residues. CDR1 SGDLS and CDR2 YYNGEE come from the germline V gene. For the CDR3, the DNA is TGTGCCAGCAGCGTAGGGGCTAGCGGAGTGTACAATGGGCAGTTCTTC. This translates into CASSVGASGVYNGQFF.

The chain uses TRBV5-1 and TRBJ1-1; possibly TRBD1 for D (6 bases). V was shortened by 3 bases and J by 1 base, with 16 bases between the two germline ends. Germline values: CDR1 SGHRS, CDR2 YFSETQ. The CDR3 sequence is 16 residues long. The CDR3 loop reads CASSWGAQGQNTEAFF. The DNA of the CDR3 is TGCGCCAGCAGCTGGGGAGCGCAGGGGCAGAACACTGAAGCTTTCTTT.

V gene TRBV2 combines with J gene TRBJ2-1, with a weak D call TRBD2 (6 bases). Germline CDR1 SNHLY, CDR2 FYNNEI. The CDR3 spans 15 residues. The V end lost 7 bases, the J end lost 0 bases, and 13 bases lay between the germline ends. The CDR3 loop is CASNHLRGSYNEQFF. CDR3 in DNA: TGTGCCAGCAACCATCTGCGGGGCTCCTACAATGAGCAGTTCTTC.

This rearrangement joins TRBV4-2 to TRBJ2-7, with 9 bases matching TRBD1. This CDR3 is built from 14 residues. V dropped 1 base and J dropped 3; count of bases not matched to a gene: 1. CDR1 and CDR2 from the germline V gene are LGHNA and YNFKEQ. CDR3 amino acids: CASSQGTGDYEQYF. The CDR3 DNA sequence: TGTGCCAGCAGCCAAGGGACAGGGGACTACGAGCAGTACTTC.

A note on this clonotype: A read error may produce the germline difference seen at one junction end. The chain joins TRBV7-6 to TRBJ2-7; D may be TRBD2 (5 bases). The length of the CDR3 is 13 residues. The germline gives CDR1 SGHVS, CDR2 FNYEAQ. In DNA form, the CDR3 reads TGTGCCAGCGGCTTACCCCGGGATCCAGAGCAGTACTTC. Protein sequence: CASGLPRDPEQYF.

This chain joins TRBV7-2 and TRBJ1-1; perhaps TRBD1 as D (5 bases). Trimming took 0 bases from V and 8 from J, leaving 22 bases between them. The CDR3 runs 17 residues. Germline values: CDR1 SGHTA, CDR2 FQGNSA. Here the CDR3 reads CASSLANPSGGFGEAFF. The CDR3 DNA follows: TGTGCCAGCAGCTTAGCGAACCCGAGCGGGGGATTCGGGGAAGCTTTCTTT.

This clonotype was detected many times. The CDR3 here is CASSLAEGILTEAFF. CDR3 in DNA: TGCGCCAGCAGCTTGGCCGAGGGAATCCTCACTGAAGCTTTCTTT. J is TRBJ1-1 and V is TRBV5-1; D uncertain. This CDR3 has 15 residues. V lost 0 bases and J 4 bases, leaving 13 bases between the germline ends. Per germline, CDR1 SGHRS and CDR2 YFSETQ.

CDR3 bases: TGTGCCAGCCACGGACGGGGGGATGAAAAACTGTTTTTT. It specifies CASHGRGDEKLFF. This chain uses TRBV6-5 with TRBJ1-4, with a possible D match to TRBD1 (5 bases). The CDR3 loop spans 13 amino acids. Deletions cut 8 bases from V and 6 bases from J, with 13 bases between. The germline gives CDR1 MNHEY, CDR2 SVGAGI.

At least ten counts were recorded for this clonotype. CDR3 in DNA: TGTGCCACCAGCAGGGCTTCGGGACAGTCAGGGGATACGCAGTATTTT. This codes for CATSRASGQSGDTQYF. The genes are TRBV15 and TRBJ2-3; 7 bases fit TRBD1. The V and J ends lost 3 bases and 6 bases, in that order; junction bases with no gene match: 12. Germline CDR1 LNHNV, CDR2 YYDKDF (reference sequence). The length of the CDR3 is 16 residues.

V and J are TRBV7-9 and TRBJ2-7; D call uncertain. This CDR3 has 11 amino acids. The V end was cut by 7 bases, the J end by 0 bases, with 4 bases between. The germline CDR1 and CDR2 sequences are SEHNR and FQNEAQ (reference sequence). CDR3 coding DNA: TGTGCCAGCACAAACTCCTACGAGCAGTACTTC. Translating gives CASTNSYEQYF.

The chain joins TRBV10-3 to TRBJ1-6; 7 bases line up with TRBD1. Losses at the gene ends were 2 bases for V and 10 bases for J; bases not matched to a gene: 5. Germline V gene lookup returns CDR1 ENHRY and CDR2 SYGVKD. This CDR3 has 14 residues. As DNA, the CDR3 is TGTGCCATCAGTGAGCGGGACAGAACCTCACCCCTCCACTTT. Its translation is CAISERDRTSPLHF.

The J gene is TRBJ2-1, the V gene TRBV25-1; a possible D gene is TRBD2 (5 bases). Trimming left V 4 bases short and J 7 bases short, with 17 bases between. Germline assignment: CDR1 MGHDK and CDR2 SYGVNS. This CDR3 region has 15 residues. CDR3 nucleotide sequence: TGTGCCAGCAGTGTATTTGGTCTAGCTGGGAATGAGCAGTTCTTC. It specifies CASSVFGLAGNEQFF.

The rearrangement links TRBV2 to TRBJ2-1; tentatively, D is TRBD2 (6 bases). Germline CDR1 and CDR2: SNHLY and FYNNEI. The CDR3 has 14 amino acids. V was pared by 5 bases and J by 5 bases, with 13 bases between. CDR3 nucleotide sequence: TGTGCCAGCAGTTGGGGGGAGTGGGACAATGAGCAGTTCTTC. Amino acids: CASSWGEWDNEQFF.

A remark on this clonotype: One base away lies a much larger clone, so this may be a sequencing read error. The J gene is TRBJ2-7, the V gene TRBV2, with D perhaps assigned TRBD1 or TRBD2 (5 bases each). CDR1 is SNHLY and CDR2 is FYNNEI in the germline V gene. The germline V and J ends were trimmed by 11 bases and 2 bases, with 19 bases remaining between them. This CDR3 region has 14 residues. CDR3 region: CACTTMGVAYEQYF. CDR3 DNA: TGTGCCTGCACCACGATGGGGGTTGCCTACGAGCAGTACTTC.

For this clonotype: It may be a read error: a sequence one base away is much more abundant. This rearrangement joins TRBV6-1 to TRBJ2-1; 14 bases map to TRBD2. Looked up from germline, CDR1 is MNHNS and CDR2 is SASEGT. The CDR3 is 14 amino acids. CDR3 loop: CASGLAGGYNEHFF. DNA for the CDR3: TGTGCCAGCGGACTAGCGGGGGGTTACAATGAGCACTTCTTC.

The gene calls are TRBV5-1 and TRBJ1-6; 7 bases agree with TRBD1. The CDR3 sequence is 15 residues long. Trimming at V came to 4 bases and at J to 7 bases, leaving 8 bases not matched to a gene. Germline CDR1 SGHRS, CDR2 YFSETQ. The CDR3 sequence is CASSPDRARNSPLHF. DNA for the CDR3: TGCGCCAGCAGCCCCGACAGGGCGCGGAATTCACCCCTCCACTTT.

In DNA, the CDR3 is TGCAGCGTTGAGGGGTTGGGGGGTTGGCTGTTTTTT. Translating gives CSVEGLGGWLFF. V and J are TRBV29-1 and TRBJ2-2; D is possibly TRBD2 (6 bases). The CDR3 covers 12 residues. Germline V gene lookup returns CDR1 SQVTM and CDR2 ANQGSEA. Trimming shortened V by 3 bases and J by 13 bases, and 15 bases separated the two germline ends.

The CDR3 region has the DNA TGTGCCAGCAGGGGACAGGGTTGGTACGAGCAGTACTTC. Translating gives CASRGQGWYEQYF. The chain carries TRBV12-3 or TRBV12-4 and TRBJ2-7, with TRBD1 matching 9 bases. The CDR3 has 13 residues. The junction had 4 bases not matched to a gene; V was cut back by 6 bases and J by 4 bases.

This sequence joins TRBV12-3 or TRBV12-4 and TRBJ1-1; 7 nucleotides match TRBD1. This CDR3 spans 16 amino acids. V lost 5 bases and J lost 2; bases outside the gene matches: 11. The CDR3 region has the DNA TGTGCCAGCAGTAGACAGGGAGAGCGGGAAAACACTGAAGCTTTCTTT. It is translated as CASSRQGERENTEAFF.